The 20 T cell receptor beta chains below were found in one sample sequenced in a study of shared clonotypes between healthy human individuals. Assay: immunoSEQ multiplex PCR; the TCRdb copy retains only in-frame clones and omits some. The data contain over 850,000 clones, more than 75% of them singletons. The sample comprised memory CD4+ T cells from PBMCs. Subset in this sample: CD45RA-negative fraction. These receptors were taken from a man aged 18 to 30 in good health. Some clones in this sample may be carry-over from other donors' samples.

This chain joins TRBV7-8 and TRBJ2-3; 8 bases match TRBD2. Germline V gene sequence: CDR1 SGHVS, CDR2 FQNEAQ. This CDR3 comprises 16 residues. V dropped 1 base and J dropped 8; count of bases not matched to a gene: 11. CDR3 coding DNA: TGTGCCAGCAGCTTAGTGGCGGGAGGCGCATGGGGTACGCAGTATTTT. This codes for CASSLVAGGAWGTQYF.

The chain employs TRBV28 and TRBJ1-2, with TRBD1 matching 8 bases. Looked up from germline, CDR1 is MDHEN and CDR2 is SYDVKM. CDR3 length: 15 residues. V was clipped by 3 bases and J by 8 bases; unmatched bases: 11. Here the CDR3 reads CASSFPGQGFKGYTF. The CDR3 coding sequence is TGTGCCAGCAGTTTTCCCGGACAGGGTTTTAAGGGCTACACCTTC.

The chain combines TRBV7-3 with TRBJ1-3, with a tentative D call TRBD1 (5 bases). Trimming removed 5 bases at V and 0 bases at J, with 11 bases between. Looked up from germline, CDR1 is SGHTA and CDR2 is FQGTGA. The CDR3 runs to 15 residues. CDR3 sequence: CASSPGPDSGNTIYF. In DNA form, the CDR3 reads TGTGCCAGCAGCCCGGGACCGGACTCTGGAAACACCATATATTTT.

The CDR3 here is CASSQDEGRGRDQPQHF. In DNA form, the CDR3 reads TGTGCCAGCAGCCAAGATGAGGGCAGGGGGAGGGATCAGCCCCAGCATTTT. V gene TRBV4-2 combines with J gene TRBJ1-5, with TRBD1 matching 7 bases. J was trimmed by 5 bases and V by 0 bases; bases with no gene match: 10. The CDR3 loop spans 17 amino acids. The germline gives CDR1 LGHNA, CDR2 YNFKEQ.

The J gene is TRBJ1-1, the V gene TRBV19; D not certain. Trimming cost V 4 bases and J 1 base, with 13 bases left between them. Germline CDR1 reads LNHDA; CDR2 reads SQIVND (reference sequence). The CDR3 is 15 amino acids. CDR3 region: CASSNTGGPNTEAFF. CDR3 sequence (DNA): TGTGCCAGTAGTAACACGGGCGGACCGAACACTGAAGCTTTCTTT.

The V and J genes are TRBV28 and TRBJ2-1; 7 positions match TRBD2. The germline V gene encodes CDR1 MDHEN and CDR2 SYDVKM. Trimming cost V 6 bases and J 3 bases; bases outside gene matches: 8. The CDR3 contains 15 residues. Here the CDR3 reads CASRGRRENYNEQFF. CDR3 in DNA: TGTGCCAGCAGAGGTAGGCGGGAGAACTACAATGAGCAGTTCTTC. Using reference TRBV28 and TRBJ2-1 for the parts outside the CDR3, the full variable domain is DVKVTQSSRYLVKRTGEKVFLECVQDMDHENMFWYRQDPGLGLRLIYFSYDVKMKEKGDIPEGYSVSREKKERFSLILESASTNQTSMYLCASRGRRENYNEQFFGPGTRLTVL.

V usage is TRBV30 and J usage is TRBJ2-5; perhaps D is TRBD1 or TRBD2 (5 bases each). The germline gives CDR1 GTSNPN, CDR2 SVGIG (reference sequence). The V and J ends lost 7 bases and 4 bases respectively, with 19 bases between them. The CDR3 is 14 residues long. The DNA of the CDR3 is TGTGCCTTGCGGAGTGTTCAGGGAGCAGAGACCCAGTACTTC. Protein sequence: CALRSVQGAETQYF.

The CDR3 reads CASMPSGTYEQYF. CDR3 sequence (DNA): TGTGCCAGCATGCCCAGCGGCACCTACGAGCAGTACTTC. This rearrangement joins TRBV28 to TRBJ2-7; D might be TRBD2 (5 bases). This CDR3 contains 13 residues. Trimming removed 7 bases from V and 2 bases from J, with 12 bases in between. Germline lookup yields CDR1 MDHEN and CDR2 SYDVKM. Combining the CDR3 with reference TRBV28 and TRBJ2-7 gives the whole variable domain DVKVTQSSRYLVKRTGEKVFLECVQDMDHENMFWYRQDPGLGLRLIYFSYDVKMKEKGDIPEGYSVSREKKERFSLILESASTNQTSMYLCASMPSGTYEQYFGPGTRLTVT.

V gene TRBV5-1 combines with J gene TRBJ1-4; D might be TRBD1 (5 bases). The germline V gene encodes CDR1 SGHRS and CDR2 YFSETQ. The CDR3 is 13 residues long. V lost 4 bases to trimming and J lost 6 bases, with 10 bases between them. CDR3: CASSKQVDEKLFF. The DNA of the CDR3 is TGCGCCAGCAGCAAACAGGTGGATGAAAAACTGTTTTTT.

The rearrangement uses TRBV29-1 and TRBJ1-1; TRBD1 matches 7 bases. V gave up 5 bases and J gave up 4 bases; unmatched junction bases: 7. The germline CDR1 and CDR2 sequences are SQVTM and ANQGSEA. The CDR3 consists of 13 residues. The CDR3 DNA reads TGCAGCGTTCGGGCAGGGGGGGGCACTGAAGCTTTCTTT. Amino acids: CSVRAGGGTEAFF.

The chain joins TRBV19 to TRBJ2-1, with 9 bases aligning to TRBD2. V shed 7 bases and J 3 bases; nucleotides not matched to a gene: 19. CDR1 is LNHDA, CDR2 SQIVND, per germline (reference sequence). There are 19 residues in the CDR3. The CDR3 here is CASTPKRKAGGPIYNEQFF. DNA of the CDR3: TGTGCCAGTACCCCCAAGAGAAAAGCGGGAGGCCCTATCTACAATGAGCAGTTCTTC.

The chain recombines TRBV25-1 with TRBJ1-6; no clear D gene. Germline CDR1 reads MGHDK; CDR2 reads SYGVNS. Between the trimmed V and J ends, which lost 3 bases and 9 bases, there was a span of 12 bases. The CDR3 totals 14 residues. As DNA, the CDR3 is TGTGCCAGCAGTGAGGGTTTTCGGATTTCACCCCTCCACTTT. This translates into CASSEGFRISPLHF. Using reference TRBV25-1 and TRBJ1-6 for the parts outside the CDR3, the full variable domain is EADIYQTPRYLVIGTGKKITLECSQTMGHDKMYWYQQDPGMELHLIHYSYGVNSTEKGDLSSESTVSRIRTEHFPLTLESARPSHTSQYLCASSEGFRISPLHFGNGTRLTVT.

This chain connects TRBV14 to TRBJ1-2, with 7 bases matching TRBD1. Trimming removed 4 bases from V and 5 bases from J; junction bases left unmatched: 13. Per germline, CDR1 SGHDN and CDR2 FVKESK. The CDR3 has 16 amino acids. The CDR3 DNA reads TGTGCCAGCAGCCGGACCGGCGGGACAGCGGGTTATGGCTACACCTTC. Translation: CASSRTGGTAGYGYTF.

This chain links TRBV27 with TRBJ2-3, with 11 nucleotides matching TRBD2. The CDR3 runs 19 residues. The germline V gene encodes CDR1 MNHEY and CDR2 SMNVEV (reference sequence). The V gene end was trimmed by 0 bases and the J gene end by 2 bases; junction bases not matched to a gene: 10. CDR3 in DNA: TGTGCCAGCAGTTTATCCCCCAAACTAGCGGGAGTATCCACAGATACGCAGTATTTT. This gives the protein CASSLSPKLAGVSTDTQYF.

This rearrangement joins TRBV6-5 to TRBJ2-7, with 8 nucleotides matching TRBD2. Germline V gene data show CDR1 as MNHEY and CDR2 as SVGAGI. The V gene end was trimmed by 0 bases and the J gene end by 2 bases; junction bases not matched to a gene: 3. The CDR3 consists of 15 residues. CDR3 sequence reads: CASSYSPGGAYEQYF. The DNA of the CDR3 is TGTGCCAGCAGTTACTCGCCGGGGGGGGCCTACGAGCAGTACTTC.

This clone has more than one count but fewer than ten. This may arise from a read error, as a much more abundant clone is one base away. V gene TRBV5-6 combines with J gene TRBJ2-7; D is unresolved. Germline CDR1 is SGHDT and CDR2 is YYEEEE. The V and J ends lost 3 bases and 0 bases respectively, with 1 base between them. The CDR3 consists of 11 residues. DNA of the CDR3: TGTGCCAGCAGCTCCTCCTACGAGCAGTACTTC. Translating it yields CASSSSYEQYF.

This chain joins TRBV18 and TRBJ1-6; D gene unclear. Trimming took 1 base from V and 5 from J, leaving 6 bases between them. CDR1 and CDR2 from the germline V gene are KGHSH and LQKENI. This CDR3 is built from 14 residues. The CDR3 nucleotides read TGTGCCAGCTCACCACTGGGTAATAATTCACCCCTCCACTTT. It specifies CASSPLGNNSPLHF.

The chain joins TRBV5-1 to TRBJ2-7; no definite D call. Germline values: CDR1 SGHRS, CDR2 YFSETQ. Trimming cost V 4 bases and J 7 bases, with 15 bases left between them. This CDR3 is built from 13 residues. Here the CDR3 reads CASSPGSLGEQYF. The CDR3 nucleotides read TGCGCCAGCAGCCCCGGAAGCCTTGGTGAGCAGTACTTC.

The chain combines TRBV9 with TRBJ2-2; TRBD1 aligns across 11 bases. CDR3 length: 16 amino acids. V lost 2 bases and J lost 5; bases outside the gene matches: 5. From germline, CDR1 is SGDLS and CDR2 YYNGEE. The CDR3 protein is CASSVGQGATTGELFF. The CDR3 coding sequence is TGTGCCAGCAGCGTTGGACAGGGGGCAACGACCGGGGAGCTGTTTTTT.

DNA for the CDR3: TGTGCCAGCAGTCCTACTAGCGTCTTTGAGCAGTTCTTC. This sequence encodes CASSPTSVFEQFF. This chain links TRBV2 with TRBJ2-1; 7 bases align to TRBD2. CDR3 length: 13 amino acids. Germline CDR1 is SNHLY and CDR2 is FYNNEI. V lost 5 bases, J lost 9 bases, and 7 bases stayed unmatched.